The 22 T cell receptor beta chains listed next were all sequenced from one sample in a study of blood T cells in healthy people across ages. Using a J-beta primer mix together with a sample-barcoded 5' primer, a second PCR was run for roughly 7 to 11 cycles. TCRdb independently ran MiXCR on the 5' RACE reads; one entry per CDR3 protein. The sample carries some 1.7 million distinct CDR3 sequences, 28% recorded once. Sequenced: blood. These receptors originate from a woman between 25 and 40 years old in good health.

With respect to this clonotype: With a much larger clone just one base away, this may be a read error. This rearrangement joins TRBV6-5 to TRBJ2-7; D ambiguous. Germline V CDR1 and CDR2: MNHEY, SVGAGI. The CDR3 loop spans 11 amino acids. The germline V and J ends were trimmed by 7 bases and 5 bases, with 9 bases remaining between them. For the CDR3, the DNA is TGTGCCAGCATGGTGAGGAACGAGCAGTACTTC. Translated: CASMVRNEQYF.

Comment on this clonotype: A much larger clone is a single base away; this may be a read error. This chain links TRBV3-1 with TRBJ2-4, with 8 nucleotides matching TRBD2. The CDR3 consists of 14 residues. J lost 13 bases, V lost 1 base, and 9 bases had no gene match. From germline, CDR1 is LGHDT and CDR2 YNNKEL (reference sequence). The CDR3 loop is CASSQGTSPGEQYF. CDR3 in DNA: TGTGCCAGCAGCCAAGGGACTAGCCCGGGAGAGCAGTACTTC. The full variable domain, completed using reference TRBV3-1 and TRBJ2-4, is DTAVSQTPKYLVTQMGNDKSIKCEQNLGHDTMYWYKQDSKKFLKIMFSYNNKELIINETVPNRFSPKSPDKAHLNLHINSLELGDSAVYFCASSQGTSPGEQYFGAGTRLSVL.

For the CDR3, the DNA is TGTGCCAGCAGTTCTCGCCCGGGACGGGGGGACACTGAAGCTTTCTTT. Residues: CASSSRPGRGDTEAFF. The chain couples TRBV12-3 or TRBV12-4 to TRBJ1-1; TRBD1 might be the D (5 bases). This CDR3 has 16 amino acids. V was cut by 4 bases and J by 3 bases, with 18 bases left in between.

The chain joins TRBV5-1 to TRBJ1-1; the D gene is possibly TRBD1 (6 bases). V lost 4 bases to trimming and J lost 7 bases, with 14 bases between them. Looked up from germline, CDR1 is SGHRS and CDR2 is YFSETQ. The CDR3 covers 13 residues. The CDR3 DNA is TGCGCCAGCAGCCCAGGAACAGGGCGTGAAGCTTTCTTT. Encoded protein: CASSPGTGREAFF.

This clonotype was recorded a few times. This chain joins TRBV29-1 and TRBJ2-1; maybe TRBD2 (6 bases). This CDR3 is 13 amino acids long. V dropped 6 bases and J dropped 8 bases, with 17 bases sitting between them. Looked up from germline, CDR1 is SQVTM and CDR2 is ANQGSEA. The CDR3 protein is CSVPRQGGDEQFF. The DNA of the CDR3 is TGCAGCGTCCCTCGCCAGGGAGGAGATGAGCAGTTCTTC.

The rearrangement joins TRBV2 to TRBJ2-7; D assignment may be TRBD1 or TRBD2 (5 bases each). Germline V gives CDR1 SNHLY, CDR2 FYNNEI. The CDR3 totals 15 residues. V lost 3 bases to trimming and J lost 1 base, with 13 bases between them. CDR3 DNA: TGTGCCAGCAGTGATGGGCGAGGGGCATCCTACGAGCAGTACTTC. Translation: CASSDGRGASYEQYF.

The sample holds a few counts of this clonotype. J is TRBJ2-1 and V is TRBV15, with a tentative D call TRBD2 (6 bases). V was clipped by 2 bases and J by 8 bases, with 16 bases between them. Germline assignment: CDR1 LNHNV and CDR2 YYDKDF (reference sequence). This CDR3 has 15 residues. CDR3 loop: CATSRLRGSGDEQFF. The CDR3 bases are TGTGCCACCAGCAGACTAAGGGGTAGCGGAGATGAGCAGTTCTTC.

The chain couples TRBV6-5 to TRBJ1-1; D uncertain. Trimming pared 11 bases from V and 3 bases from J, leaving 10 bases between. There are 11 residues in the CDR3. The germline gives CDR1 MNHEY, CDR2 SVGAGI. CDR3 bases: TGTGCCGCCCCGAGTTACACTGAAGCTTTCTTT. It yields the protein CAAPSYTEAFF.

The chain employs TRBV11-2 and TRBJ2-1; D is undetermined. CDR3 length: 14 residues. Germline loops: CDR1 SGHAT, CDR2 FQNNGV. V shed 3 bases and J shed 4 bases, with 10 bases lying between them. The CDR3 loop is CASSFFATYNEQFF. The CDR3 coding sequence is TGTGCCAGCAGCTTCTTTGCGACTTACAATGAGCAGTTCTTC. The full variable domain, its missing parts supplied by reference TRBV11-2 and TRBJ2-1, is EAGVAQSPRYKIIEKRQSVAFWCNPISGHATLYWYQQILGQGPKLLIQFQNNGVVDDSQLPKDRFSAERLKGVDSTLKIQPAKLEDSAVYLCASSFFATYNEQFFGPGTRLTVL.

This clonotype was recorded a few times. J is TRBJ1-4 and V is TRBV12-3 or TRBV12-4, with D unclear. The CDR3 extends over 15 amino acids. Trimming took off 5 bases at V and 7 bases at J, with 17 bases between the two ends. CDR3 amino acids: CASSPSDRAVEKLFF. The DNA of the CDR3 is TGTGCCAGCAGTCCCTCGGACCGGGCCGTTGAAAAACTGTTTTTT.

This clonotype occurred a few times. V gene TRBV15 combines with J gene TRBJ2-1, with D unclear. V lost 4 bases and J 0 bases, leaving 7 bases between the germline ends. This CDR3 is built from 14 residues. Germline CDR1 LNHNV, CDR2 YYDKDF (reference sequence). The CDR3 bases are TGTGCCACCAGCACCTCCTTCTCCTACAATGAGCAGTTCTTC. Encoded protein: CATSTSFSYNEQFF.

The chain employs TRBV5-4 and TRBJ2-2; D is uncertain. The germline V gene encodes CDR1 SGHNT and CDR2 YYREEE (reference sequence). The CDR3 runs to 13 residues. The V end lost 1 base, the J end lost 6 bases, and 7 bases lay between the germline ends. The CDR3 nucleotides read TGTGCCAGCAGCTTGCCAGTTCCCGGGGAGCTGTTTTTT. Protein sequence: CASSLPVPGELFF. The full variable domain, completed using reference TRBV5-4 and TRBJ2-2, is ETGVTQSPTHLIKTRGQQVTLRCSSQSGHNTVSWYQQALGQGPQFIFQYYREEENGRGNFPPRFSGLQFPNYSSELNVNALELDDSALYLCASSLPVPGELFFGEGSRLTVL.

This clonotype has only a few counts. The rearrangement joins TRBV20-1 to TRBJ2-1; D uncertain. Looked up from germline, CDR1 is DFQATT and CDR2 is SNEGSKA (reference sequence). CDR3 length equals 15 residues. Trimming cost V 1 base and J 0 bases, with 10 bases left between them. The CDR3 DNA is TGCAGTGCTAGAGCGGGCAGTAGCTCCTACAATGAGCAGTTCTTC. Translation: CSARAGSSSYNEQFF.

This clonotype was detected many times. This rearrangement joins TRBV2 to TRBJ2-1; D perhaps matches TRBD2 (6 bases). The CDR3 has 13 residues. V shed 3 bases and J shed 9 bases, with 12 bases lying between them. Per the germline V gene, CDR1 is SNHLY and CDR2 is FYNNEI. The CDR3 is CASSDRELGEQFF. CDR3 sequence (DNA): TGTGCCAGCAGTGATCGGGAGTTGGGTGAGCAGTTCTTC.

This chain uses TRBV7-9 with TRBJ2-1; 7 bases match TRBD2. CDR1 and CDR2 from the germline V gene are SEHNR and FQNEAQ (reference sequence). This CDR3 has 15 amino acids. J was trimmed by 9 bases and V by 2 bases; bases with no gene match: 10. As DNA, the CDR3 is TGTGCCAGCAGCTTATCTCGGGGAGGGGAAAGTGAGCAGTTCTTC. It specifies CASSLSRGGESEQFF.

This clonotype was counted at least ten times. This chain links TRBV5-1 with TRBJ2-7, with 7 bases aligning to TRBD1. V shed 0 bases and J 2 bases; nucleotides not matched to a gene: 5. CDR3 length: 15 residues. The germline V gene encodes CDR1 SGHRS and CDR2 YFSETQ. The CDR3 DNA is TGCGCCAGCAGCTTGGTTGCAGGGGGTACCTACGAGCAGTACTTC. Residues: CASSLVAGGTYEQYF. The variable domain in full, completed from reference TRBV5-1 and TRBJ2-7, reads KAGVTQTPRYLIKTRGQQVTLSCSPISGHRSVSWYQQTPGQGLQFLFEYFSETQRNKGNFPGRFSGRQFSNSRSEMNVSTLELGDSALYLCASSLVAGGTYEQYFGPGTRLTVT.

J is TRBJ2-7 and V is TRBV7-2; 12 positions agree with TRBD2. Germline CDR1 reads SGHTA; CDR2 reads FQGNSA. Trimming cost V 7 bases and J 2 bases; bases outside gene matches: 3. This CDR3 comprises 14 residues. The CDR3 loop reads CASNLAGGPYEQYF. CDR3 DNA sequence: TGTGCCAGCAACCTAGCGGGAGGGCCCTACGAGCAGTACTTC.

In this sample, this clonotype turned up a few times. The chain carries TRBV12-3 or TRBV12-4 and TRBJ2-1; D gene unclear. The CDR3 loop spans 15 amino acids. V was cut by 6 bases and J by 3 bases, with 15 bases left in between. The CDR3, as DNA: TGTGCCAGCAGCATGGACCAGTCCCTCTACAATGAGCAGTTCTTC. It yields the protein CASSMDQSLYNEQFF.

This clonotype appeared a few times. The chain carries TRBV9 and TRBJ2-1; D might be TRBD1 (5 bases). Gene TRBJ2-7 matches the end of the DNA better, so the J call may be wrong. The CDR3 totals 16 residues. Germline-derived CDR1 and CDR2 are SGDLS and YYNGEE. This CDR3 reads CASSVAVDISYNEQYF. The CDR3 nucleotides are TGTGCCAGCAGCGTAGCTGTGGACATCTCCTACAATGAGCAGTACTTC.

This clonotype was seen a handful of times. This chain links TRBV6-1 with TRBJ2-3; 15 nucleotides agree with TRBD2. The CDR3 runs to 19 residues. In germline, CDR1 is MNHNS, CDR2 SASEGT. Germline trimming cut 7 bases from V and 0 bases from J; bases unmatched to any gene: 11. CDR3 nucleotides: TGTGCCAGCACCGGACTAGCGGGGGGGCGCCAACGTAGCACAGATACGCAGTATTTT. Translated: CASTGLAGGRQRSTDTQYF.

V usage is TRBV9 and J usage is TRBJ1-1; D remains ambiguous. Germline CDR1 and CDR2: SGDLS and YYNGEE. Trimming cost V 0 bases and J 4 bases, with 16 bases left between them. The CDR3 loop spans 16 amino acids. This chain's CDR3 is CASSVGGSRVATEAFF. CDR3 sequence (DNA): TGTGCCAGCAGCGTAGGAGGGTCAAGGGTAGCCACTGAAGCTTTCTTT.

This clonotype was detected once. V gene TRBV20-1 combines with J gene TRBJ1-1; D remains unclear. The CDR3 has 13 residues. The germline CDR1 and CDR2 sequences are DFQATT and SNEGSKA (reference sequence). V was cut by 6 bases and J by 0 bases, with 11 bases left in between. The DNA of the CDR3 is TGCAGTGCCCTAAATACAGTGAACACTGAAGCTTTCTTT. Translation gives CSALNTVNTEAFF.